This record looks at one TCR beta chain sequence and its context. Its antigen is currently unknown. This sample was included in a study of CD8 T cells in Susac syndrome. Sequencing of TCR beta covered CD8+ and CD4+ T cells obtained from blood. Negative magnetic isolation gave CD8+ and CD4+ cells; FACS enriched CD8+ TEMRA. It was with random hexamers that roughly 0.45 to 1 ug RNA was reverse transcribed. A single record per CDR3 protein comes from TCRdb applying MiXCR to the immunoSEQ multiplex PCR reads. This table holds fewer than 150,000 distinct CDR3 sequences, roughly 94% found once. V lost 1 base, J lost 8 bases, and 5 bases stayed unmatched. This CDR3 is 14 amino acids long. Germline-derived CDR1 and CDR2 are LNHNV and YYDKDF (reference sequence). Notes on the study in general: Regarding the TCR sequencing and HLA analysis, the study admitted that a relatively small number of individuals were involved.

The chain carries TRBV15 and TRBJ2-1, with 7 bases that match TRBD1. This receptor was obtained from a human donor in good health. The sample comprised CD8+ T cells from PBMCs. The CDR3 region is CATSRVEGADEQFF. The CDR3 DNA is TGTGCCACCAGCAGAGTAGAGGGGGCGGATGAGCAGTTCTTC.